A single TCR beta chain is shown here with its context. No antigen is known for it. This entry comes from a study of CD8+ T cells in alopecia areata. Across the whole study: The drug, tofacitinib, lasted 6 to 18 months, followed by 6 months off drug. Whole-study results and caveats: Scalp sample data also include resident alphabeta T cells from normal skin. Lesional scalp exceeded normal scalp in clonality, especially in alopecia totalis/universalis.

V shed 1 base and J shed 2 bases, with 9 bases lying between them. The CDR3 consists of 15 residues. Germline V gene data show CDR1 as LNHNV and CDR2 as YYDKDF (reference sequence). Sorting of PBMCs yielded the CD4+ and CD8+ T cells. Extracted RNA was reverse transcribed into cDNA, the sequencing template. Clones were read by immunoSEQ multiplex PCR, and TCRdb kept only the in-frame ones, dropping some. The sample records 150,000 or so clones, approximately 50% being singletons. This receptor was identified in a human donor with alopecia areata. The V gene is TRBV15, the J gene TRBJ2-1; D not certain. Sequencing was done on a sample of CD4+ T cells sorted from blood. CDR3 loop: CATSRVDRTYNEQFF. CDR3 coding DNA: TGTGCCACCAGCAGAGTGGACCGCACCTACAATGAGCAGTTCTTC.